The 2 T cell receptor beta chains listed next were all sequenced from one sample in a study of type 1 regulatory T cells. TCRdb ran MiXCR on the reads and lists one entry per CDR3 protein. The repertoire holds about 68,000 distinct CDR3 sequences, around 60% seen once, with 7% to 9.5% in the top ten. No antigens are known for them. The sequencing sample was made of cultured T cells, either the whole culture or a sorted T cell fraction (not recorded which). Subset described: Tr1-enriched cell product generated in vitro against host alloantigens. The source of these receptors is a human donor in good health.

For the CDR3, the DNA is TGCGCCAGCAGCTTGGTGGCGGGAGTGGACAATGAGCAGTTCTTC. Protein: CASSLVAGVDNEQFF. V usage is TRBV5-1 and J usage is TRBJ2-1, with TRBD2 matching 7 bases. The trim removed 0 bases at V and 5 bases at J, leaving 5 bases unmatched. This CDR3 is 15 amino acids long. Germline CDR1 and CDR2: SGHRS and YFSETQ.

The rearrangement joins TRBV7-8 to TRBJ2-1; a possible D gene is TRBD2 (6 bases). Per the germline V gene, CDR1 is SGHVS and CDR2 is FQNEAQ. The CDR3 consists of 16 residues. Trimming shortened V by 6 bases and J by 6 bases, and 21 bases separated the two germline ends. As DNA, the CDR3 is TGTGCCAGCAGACCCGTAGGGCGGGACCTGACCAATGAGCAGTTCTTC. This encodes CASRPVGRDLTNEQFF.